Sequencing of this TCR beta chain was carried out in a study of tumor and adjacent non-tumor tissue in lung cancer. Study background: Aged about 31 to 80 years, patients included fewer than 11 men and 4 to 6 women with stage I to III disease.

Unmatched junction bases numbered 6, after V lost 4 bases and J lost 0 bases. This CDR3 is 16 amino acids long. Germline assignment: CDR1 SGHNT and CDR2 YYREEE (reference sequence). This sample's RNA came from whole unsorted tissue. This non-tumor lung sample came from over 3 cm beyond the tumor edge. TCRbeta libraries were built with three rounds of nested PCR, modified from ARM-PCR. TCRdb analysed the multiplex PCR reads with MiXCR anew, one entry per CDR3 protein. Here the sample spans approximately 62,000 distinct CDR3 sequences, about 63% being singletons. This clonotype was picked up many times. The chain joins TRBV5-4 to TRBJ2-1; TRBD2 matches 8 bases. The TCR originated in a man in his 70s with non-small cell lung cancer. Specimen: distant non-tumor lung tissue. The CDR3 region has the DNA TGTGCCAGCAGCGGAAGCGGGAGAAGCTCCTACAATGAGCAGTTCTTC. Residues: CASSGSGRSSYNEQFF. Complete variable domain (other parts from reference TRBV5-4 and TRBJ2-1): ETGVTQSPTHLIKTRGQQVTLRCSSQSGHNTVSWYQQALGQGPQFIFQYYREEENGRGNFPPRFSGLQFPNYSSELNVNALELDDSALYLCASSGSGRSSYNEQFFGPGTRLTVL.